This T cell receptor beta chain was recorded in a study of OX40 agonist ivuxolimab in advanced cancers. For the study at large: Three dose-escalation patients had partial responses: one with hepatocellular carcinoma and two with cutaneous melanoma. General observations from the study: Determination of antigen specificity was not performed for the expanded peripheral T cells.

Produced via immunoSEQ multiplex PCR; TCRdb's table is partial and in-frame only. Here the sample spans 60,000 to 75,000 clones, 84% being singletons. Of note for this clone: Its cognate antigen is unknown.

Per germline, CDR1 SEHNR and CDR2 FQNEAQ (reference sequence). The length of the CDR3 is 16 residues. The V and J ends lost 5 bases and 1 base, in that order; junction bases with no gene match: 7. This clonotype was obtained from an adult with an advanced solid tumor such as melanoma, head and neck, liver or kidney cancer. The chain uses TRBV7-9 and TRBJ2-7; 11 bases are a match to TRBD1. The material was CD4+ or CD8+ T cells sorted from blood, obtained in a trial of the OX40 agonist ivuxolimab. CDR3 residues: CASSHPWDRGSYEQYF. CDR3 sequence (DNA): TGTGCCAGCAGCCATCCTTGGGACAGGGGGTCCTACGAGCAGTACTTC. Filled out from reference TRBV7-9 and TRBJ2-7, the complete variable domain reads DTGVSQNPRHKITKRGQNVTFRCDPISEHNRLYWYRQTLGQGPEFLTYFQNEAQLEKSRLLSDRFSAERPKGSFSTLEIQRTEQGDSAMYLCASSHPWDRGSYEQYFGPGTRLTVT.